The rows below give T cell receptor beta chains drawn from one sample of a study of T cell repertoires in cytomegalovirus infection. One entry per CDR3 protein results from TCRdb running MiXCR on the reads. The data hold fewer than 700,000 distinct CDR3 sequences, with 20% to 25% observed a single time. Sample: CD8+ T cells from PBMCs. Receptor source: a human donor in good health (CMV status not recorded). Some clones in this sample may be carry-over from other donors' samples. CDR3s include the opening cysteine and the closing phenylalanine or tryptophan. A D gene is named only where the DNA matches it firmly. Rows may omit the clone size; those that give it use once, few, many or a size class.

V gene: TRBV5-5; CDR3 length: 14; J gene: TRBJ2-7; D gene: NA; clone size: NA; CDR3 protein: CANSLPDRPYEQYF; CDR3 DNA: TGTGCCAACAGCCTACCGGACAGACCCTACGAGCAGTACTTC
V gene: TRBV20-1; CDR3 length: 15; J gene: TRBJ2-1; D gene: NA; clone size: few; CDR3 protein: CSARDREGARGEQFF; CDR3 DNA: TGCAGTGCTAGAGATAGAGAGGGGGCGCGGGGTGAGCAGTTCTTC
V gene: TRBV28; CDR3 length: 18; J gene: TRBJ1-5; D gene: NA; clone size: few; CDR3 protein: CASSFTPFRWGVNQPQHF; CDR3 DNA: TGTGCCAGCAGCTTTACCCCTTTTAGGTGGGGGGTCAATCAGCCCCAGCATTTT
V gene: TRBV2; CDR3 length: 15; J gene: TRBJ2-1; D gene: TRBD2; clone size: few; CDR3 protein: CASSYSGKSYNEQFF; CDR3 DNA: TGTGCCAGCAGTTACAGCGGGAAGTCCTACAATGAGCAGTTCTTC
V gene: TRBV12-3/TRBV12-4; CDR3 length: 15; J gene: TRBJ2-7; D gene: NA; clone size: many; CDR3 protein: CASSFGQGYVYEQYF; CDR3 DNA: TGTGCCAGCAGTTTCGGGCAGGGATATGTCTACGAGCAGTACTTC
V gene: TRBV28; CDR3 length: 12; J gene: TRBJ1-1; D gene: TRBD1; clone size: NA; CDR3 protein: CVSSYRGGQAFF; CDR3 DNA: TGTGTCAGCAGCTACAGGGGCGGTCAAGCTTTCTTT
V gene: TRBV28; CDR3 length: 14; J gene: TRBJ2-2; D gene: NA; clone size: few; CDR3 protein: CASSLPRGTGELFF; CDR3 DNA: TGTGCCAGCAGTCTCCCCCGGGGCACCGGGGAGCTGTTTTTT
V gene: TRBV20-1; CDR3 length: 11; J gene: TRBJ1-2; D gene: NA; clone size: few; CDR3 protein: CSARSDKGYTF; CDR3 DNA: TGCAGTGCTAGATCAGACAAGGGCTACACCTTC
V gene: TRBV5-6; CDR3 length: 18; J gene: TRBJ2-5; D gene: NA; clone size: many; CDR3 protein: CASSLRSPGGEVSKTQYF; CDR3 DNA: TGTGCCAGCAGCTTGAGGTCTCCCGGGGGCGAGGTATCAAAGACCCAGTACTTC
V gene: TRBV7-9; CDR3 length: 12; J gene: TRBJ1-2; D gene: NA; clone size: few; CDR3 protein: CASSLGQLGYTF; CDR3 DNA: TGTGCCAGCAGCTTAGGACAGCTTGGCTACACCTTC
V gene: TRBV7-9; CDR3 length: 15; J gene: TRBJ2-5; D gene: TRBD1; clone size: NA; CDR3 protein: CASSSGQATQETQYF; CDR3 DNA: TGTGCCAGCAGCTCTGGACAGGCCACTCAAGAGACCCAGTACTTC
V gene: TRBV7-2; CDR3 length: 13; J gene: TRBJ1-1; D gene: TRBD1; clone size: few; CDR3 protein: CASRSDRRSWAFF; CDR3 DNA: TGTGCCAGCAGATCGGACAGGCGATCTTGGGCTTTCTTT
V gene: TRBV6-5; CDR3 length: 14; J gene: TRBJ1-1; D gene: NA; clone size: few; CDR3 protein: CASSYNPGGTEAFF; CDR3 DNA: TGTGCCAGCAGTTATAACCCCGGAGGCACTGAAGCTTTCTTT
V gene: TRBV7-2; CDR3 length: 14; J gene: TRBJ2-5; D gene: TRBD2; clone size: many; CDR3 protein: CASSQLAGLETQYF; CDR3 DNA: TGTGCCAGCAGCCAACTAGCGGGGTTGGAGACCCAGTACTTC
V gene: TRBV6-6; CDR3 length: 21; J gene: TRBJ2-6; D gene: NA; clone size: few; CDR3 protein: CASSLGGGLGWPYSGANVLTF; CDR3 DNA: TGTGCCAGCAGCCTGGGCGGCGGGCTGGGGTGGCCGTACTCTGGGGCCAACGTCCTGACTTTC
V gene: TRBV20-1; CDR3 length: 12; J gene: TRBJ1-1; D gene: NA; clone size: few; CDR3 protein: CSAGRPGPEAFF; CDR3 DNA: TGCAGTGCTGGAAGGCCGGGGCCTGAAGCTTTCTTT
V gene: TRBV6-6; CDR3 length: 13; J gene: TRBJ2-3; D gene: NA; clone size: few; CDR3 protein: CASRDREVDTQYF; CDR3 DNA: TGTGCCAGCAGAGACAGGGAGGTAGATACGCAGTATTTT
V gene: TRBV20-1; CDR3 length: 17; J gene: TRBJ1-5; D gene: TRBD1; clone size: NA; CDR3 protein: CSASHGTGGGTNQPQHF; CDR3 DNA: TGCAGTGCTAGCCACGGGACAGGGGGCGGAACGAATCAGCCCCAGCATTTT
V gene: TRBV20-1; CDR3 length: 19; J gene: TRBJ2-3; D gene: TRBD2; clone size: NA; CDR3 protein: CSARGLRLAGGRGTDTQYF; CDR3 DNA: TGCAGTGCTAGAGGACTAAGACTAGCGGGGGGCCGGGGCACAGATACGCAGTATTTT
V gene: TRBV7-9; CDR3 length: 15; J gene: TRBJ1-2; D gene: NA; clone size: many; CDR3 protein: CASITTGLANYGYTF; CDR3 DNA: TGTGCCAGCATCACCACAGGGCTCGCTAACTATGGCTACACCTTC
V gene: TRBV28; CDR3 length: 13; J gene: TRBJ1-4; D gene: NA; clone size: few; CDR3 protein: CASSHGSSFRVFF; CDR3 DNA: TGTGCCAGCAGTCACGGCTCATCATTTAGGGTGTTTTTT
V gene: TRBV19; CDR3 length: 14; J gene: TRBJ1-1; D gene: NA; clone size: NA; CDR3 protein: CASKNGNSRTEAFF; CDR3 DNA: TGTGCCAGTAAGAATGGAAACAGTCGGACTGAAGCTTTCTTT
V gene: TRBV6-1; CDR3 length: 14; J gene: TRBJ1-1; D gene: NA; clone size: many; CDR3 protein: CASSLEGPYTEAFF; CDR3 DNA: TGTGCCAGCAGTCTAGAAGGCCCCTACACTGAAGCTTTCTTT
V gene: TRBV20-1; CDR3 length: 16; J gene: TRBJ2-7; D gene: TRBD2; clone size: few; CDR3 protein: CSARALSLAGSNEQYF; CDR3 DNA: TGCAGTGCTAGAGCCCTTAGCCTAGCGGGGTCTAACGAGCAGTACTTC
V gene: TRBV7-8; CDR3 length: 15; J gene: TRBJ2-3; D gene: NA; clone size: few; CDR3 protein: CASSRYPRLTDTQYF; CDR3 DNA: TGTGCCAGCAGCCGATATCCCCGGCTTACAGATACGCAGTATTTT
V gene: TRBV7-9; CDR3 length: 16; J gene: TRBJ2-1; D gene: NA; clone size: NA; CDR3 protein: CASSLEVSESYNEQFF; CDR3 DNA: TGTGCCAGCAGCTTAGAGGTTAGCGAGTCCTACAATGAGCAGTTCTTC
V gene: TRBV7-9; CDR3 length: 16; J gene: TRBJ2-1; D gene: NA; clone size: few; CDR3 protein: CASSLVHLSSYNEQFF; CDR3 DNA: TGTGCCAGCAGCTTAGTCCATCTGAGCTCCTACAATGAGCAGTTCTTC
V gene: TRBV10-2; CDR3 length: 17; J gene: TRBJ2-5; D gene: TRBD2; clone size: few; CDR3 protein: CASSEFGLAGLRETQYF; CDR3 DNA: TGCGCCAGCAGTGAGTTCGGACTAGCGGGGCTCCGGGAGACCCAGTACTTC
V gene: TRBV13; CDR3 length: 16; J gene: TRBJ2-3; D gene: TRBD2; clone size: NA; CDR3 protein: CASSWGLAGITDTQYF; CDR3 DNA: TGTGCCAGCAGCTGGGGACTAGCGGGGATCACAGATACGCAGTATTTT
V gene: TRBV7-9; CDR3 length: 15; J gene: TRBJ1-5; D gene: NA; clone size: many; CDR3 protein: CASKKGGGGNQPQHF; CDR3 DNA: TGTGCCAGCAAAAAAGGGGGAGGGGGCAATCAGCCCCAGCATTTT
V gene: TRBV19; CDR3 length: 13; J gene: TRBJ1-1; D gene: NA; clone size: many; CDR3 protein: CAVTQVGFTEAFF; CDR3 DNA: TGTGCCGTTACCCAGGTGGGCTTCACTGAAGCTTTCTTT
V gene: TRBV24-1; CDR3 length: 15; J gene: TRBJ2-1; D gene: NA; clone size: once; CDR3 protein: CATSDPGTWNNEQFF; CDR3 DNA: TGTGCCACCAGTGATCCCGGGACATGGAACAATGAGCAGTTCTTC
V gene: TRBV6-5; CDR3 length: 15; J gene: TRBJ1-6; D gene: NA; clone size: many; CDR3 protein: CASRGDTASNSPLHF; CDR3 DNA: TGTGCCAGCAGAGGGGACACCGCCTCTAATTCACCCCTCCACTTT
V gene: TRBV6-5; CDR3 length: 14; J gene: TRBJ2-1; D gene: NA; clone size: once; CDR3 protein: CASSYSSSMNEQFF; CDR3 DNA: TGTGCCAGCAGTTACTCGTCGTCAATGAATGAGCAGTTCTTC
V gene: TRBV20-1; CDR3 length: 13; J gene: TRBJ1-1; D gene: TRBD1; clone size: once; CDR3 protein: CSATRQGRTEAFF; CDR3 DNA: TGCAGTGCTACCAGACAGGGGCGGACTGAAGCTTTCTTT
V gene: TRBV20-1; CDR3 length: 15; J gene: TRBJ2-3; D gene: TRBD2; clone size: NA; CDR3 protein: CSASPRGTSTDTQYF; CDR3 DNA: TGCAGTGCTAGCCCGCGGGGGACTAGCACAGATACGCAGTATTTT
V gene: TRBV15; CDR3 length: 13; J gene: TRBJ2-7; D gene: NA; clone size: few; CDR3 protein: CATSPLGTYEQYF; CDR3 DNA: TGTGCCACCAGCCCCTTGGGTACCTACGAGCAGTACTTC
V gene: TRBV18; CDR3 length: 13; J gene: TRBJ1-5; D gene: TRBD1; clone size: few; CDR3 protein: CASSPETGQPQHF; CDR3 DNA: TGTGCCAGCTCACCGGAGACAGGGCAGCCCCAGCATTTT
V gene: TRBV6-2/TRBV6-3; CDR3 length: 13; J gene: TRBJ1-5; D gene: TRBD1; clone size: once; CDR3 protein: CASSGQDSQPQHF; CDR3 DNA: TGTGCCAGCAGTGGACAGGACAGTCAGCCCCAGCATTTT
V gene: TRBV7-9; CDR3 length: 15; J gene: TRBJ2-1; D gene: NA; clone size: once; CDR3 protein: CASSPEGGAGNEQFF; CDR3 DNA: TGTGCCAGCAGCCCCGAGGGGGGGGCTGGTAATGAGCAGTTCTTC
V gene: TRBV6-2/TRBV6-3; CDR3 length: 17; J gene: TRBJ2-2; D gene: TRBD2; clone size: many; CDR3 protein: CASSPLQIAGYAGELFF; CDR3 DNA: TGTGCCAGCAGTCCGCTACAAATAGCGGGGTACGCCGGGGAGCTGTTTTTT
V gene: TRBV7-6; CDR3 length: 11; J gene: TRBJ1-2; D gene: NA; clone size: few; CDR3 protein: CASRITGRYTF; CDR3 DNA: TGTGCCAGCAGGATTACAGGGAGGTACACCTTC
V gene: TRBV14; CDR3 length: 15; J gene: TRBJ1-1; D gene: NA; clone size: few; CDR3 protein: CASSQEGRGNTEAFF; CDR3 DNA: TGTGCCAGCAGCCAAGAAGGGCGGGGGAACACTGAAGCTTTCTTT
V gene: TRBV20-1; CDR3 length: 14; J gene: TRBJ1-1; D gene: NA; clone size: NA; CDR3 protein: CSAFLIGGSTEAFF; CDR3 DNA: TGCAGTGCTTTTTTAATCGGGGGGTCCACTGAAGCTTTCTTT
V gene: TRBV27; CDR3 length: 14; J gene: TRBJ2-5; D gene: NA; clone size: NA; CDR3 protein: CASMSWGAQETQYF; CDR3 DNA: TGTGCCAGCATGTCTTGGGGAGCCCAAGAGACCCAGTACTTC
V gene: TRBV15; CDR3 length: 16; J gene: TRBJ1-4; D gene: TRBD1; clone size: NA; CDR3 protein: CATSRTETGGREKLFF; CDR3 DNA: TGTGCCACCAGCAGGACGGAAACAGGGGGCAGAGAAAAACTGTTTTTT
V gene: TRBV12-3/TRBV12-4; CDR3 length: 16; J gene: TRBJ2-1; D gene: NA; clone size: many; CDR3 protein: CASSFPGGVSYNEQFF; CDR3 DNA: TGTGCCAGCAGTTTCCCAGGGGGGGTCTCCTACAATGAGCAGTTCTTC
V gene: TRBV4-2; CDR3 length: 15; J gene: TRBJ1-5; D gene: NA; clone size: few; CDR3 protein: CASSRDTGSNQPQHF; CDR3 DNA: TGTGCCAGCAGCCGGGATACAGGGAGTAATCAGCCCCAGCATTTT
V gene: TRBV12-3/TRBV12-4; CDR3 length: 20; J gene: TRBJ2-3; D gene: TRBD2; clone size: NA; CDR3 protein: CASSPGTSGNLLRGPDTQYF; CDR3 DNA: TGTGCCAGCAGTCCCGGGACTAGCGGGAACTTACTACGGGGCCCAGATACGCAGTATTTT
V gene: TRBV5-1; CDR3 length: 16; J gene: TRBJ1-5; D gene: NA; clone size: NA; CDR3 protein: CASSLGETGSNQPQHF; CDR3 DNA: TGCGCCAGCAGCTTGGGGGAGACAGGCAGCAATCAGCCCCAGCATTTT
V gene: TRBV6-2/TRBV6-3; CDR3 length: 14; J gene: TRBJ2-1; D gene: NA; clone size: few; CDR3 protein: CASNKASLGNEQFF; CDR3 DNA: TGTGCCAGCAATAAGGCTAGCCTGGGCAATGAGCAGTTCTTC
V gene: TRBV7-2; CDR3 length: 17; J gene: TRBJ2-1; D gene: NA; clone size: many; CDR3 protein: CASSLTEVIRSYNEQFF; CDR3 DNA: TGTGCCAGCAGCTTGACAGAAGTGATTCGCTCCTACAATGAGCAGTTCTTC
V gene: TRBV12-3/TRBV12-4; CDR3 length: 13; J gene: TRBJ2-1; D gene: NA; clone size: many; CDR3 protein: CASSLDSYNEQFF; CDR3 DNA: TGCGCCAGCAGCTTGGACTCCTACAATGAGCAGTTCTTC
V gene: TRBV7-9; CDR3 length: 15; J gene: TRBJ2-5; D gene: TRBD1; clone size: NA; CDR3 protein: CASSKTGTVQETQYF; CDR3 DNA: TGTGCCAGCAGCAAGACCGGGACAGTCCAAGAGACCCAGTACTTC
V gene: TRBV9; CDR3 length: 14; J gene: TRBJ1-3; D gene: NA; clone size: few; CDR3 protein: CASSGQSSGNTIYF; CDR3 DNA: TGTGCCAGCAGCGGACAGAGCTCTGGAAACACCATATATTTT
V gene: TRBV23-1; CDR3 length: 13; J gene: TRBJ2-3; D gene: TRBD2; clone size: few; CDR3 protein: CATVAGVSDTQYF; CDR3 DNA: TGCGCCACCGTAGCGGGGGTATCAGATACGCAGTATTTT
V gene: TRBV28; CDR3 length: 15; J gene: TRBJ2-2; D gene: TRBD2; clone size: NA; CDR3 protein: CASTVLGGSTGELFF; CDR3 DNA: TGTGCCAGCACGGTTTTGGGAGGGAGCACCGGGGAGCTGTTTTTT
V gene: TRBV7-8; CDR3 length: 14; J gene: TRBJ1-3; D gene: NA; clone size: many; CDR3 protein: CASSLSRSGNTIYF; CDR3 DNA: TGTGCCAGCAGCTTATCCCGCTCTGGAAACACCATATATTTT
V gene: TRBV12-3/TRBV12-4; CDR3 length: 14; J gene: TRBJ1-2; D gene: NA; clone size: NA; CDR3 protein: CDSTGGKTNYDYTF; CDR3 DNA: TGTGACAGCACCGGAGGGAAGACTAACTATGACTACACCTTC
V gene: TRBV19; CDR3 length: 15; J gene: TRBJ2-2; D gene: TRBD1; clone size: NA; CDR3 protein: CASSIQGASTGELFF; CDR3 DNA: TGTGCCAGTAGTATCCAGGGGGCTTCCACCGGGGAGCTGTTTTTT